This entry describes one T cell receptor (beta chain). The CDR3 has 14 residues. The ends were cut back, 6 bases at V and 2 bases at J, with 11 bases in the middle. Germline CDR1 MNHEY, CDR2 SVGAGI. The authors' processing: Estimation of nucleated cell counts relied on the amplification of reference gene primers. Clones were sequenced by immunoSEQ multiplex PCR, and TCRdb holds only the in-frame ones, with some missing. That table supplies the V and J calls and clone size; D and trimming were determined from the DNA. In the table there are 300,000 to 450,000 clones, about 90% of which are singletons. The sample is drawn from a study of blood T cell repertoires in COVID-19. Study members were between about 18 and 95 years old and lived in some 26 US regions.

What was sequenced was PBMCs or T cells enriched from blood (not recorded which). J is TRBJ1-5 and V is TRBV6-5; D might be TRBD1 (6 bases). The clonotype originates from a man aged 40-50 years in a cohort exposed to, infected with or recovered from COVID-19 (not recorded which). The CDR3 is CASRGDTRNQPQHF. The DNA of the CDR3 is TGTGCCAGCAGGGGGGACACCCGCAATCAGCCCCAGCATTTT.